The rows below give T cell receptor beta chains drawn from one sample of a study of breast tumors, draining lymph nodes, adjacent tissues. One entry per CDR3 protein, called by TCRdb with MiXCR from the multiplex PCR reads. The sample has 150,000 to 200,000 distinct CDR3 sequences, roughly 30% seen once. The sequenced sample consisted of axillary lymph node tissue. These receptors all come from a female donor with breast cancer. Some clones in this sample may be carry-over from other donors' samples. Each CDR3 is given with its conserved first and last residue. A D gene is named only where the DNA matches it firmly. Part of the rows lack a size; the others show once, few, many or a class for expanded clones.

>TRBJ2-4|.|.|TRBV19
CASIDREGNIQYF
TGTGCCAGTATCGACAGAGAAGGAAACATTCAGTACTTC
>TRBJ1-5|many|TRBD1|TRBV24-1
CAITAGGTMDPQPQHF
TGTGCCATCACTGCAGGGGGCACAATGGATCCGCAGCCCCAGCATTTT
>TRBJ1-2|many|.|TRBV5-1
CASSLEGGSYYGYTF
TGCGCCAGCAGCTTGGAGGGGGGCTCTTACTATGGCTACACCTTC
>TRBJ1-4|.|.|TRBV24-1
CATSDAGTADEKLFF
TGTGCCACCAGTGATGCCGGGACCGCAGATGAAAAACTGTTTTTT
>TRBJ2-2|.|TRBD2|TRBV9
CASSVVAGGFNTGELFF
TGTGCCAGCAGCGTAGTAGCGGGGGGGTTTAACACCGGGGAGCTGTTTTTT
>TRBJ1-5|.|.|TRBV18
CASSPGPTPSNQPQHF
TGTGCCAGCTCACCAGGGCCTACCCCTAGCAATCAGCCCCAGCATTTT
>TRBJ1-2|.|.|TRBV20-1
CSAPSDREGGRGYTF
TGCAGTGCCCCATCGGACCGAGAGGGCGGCCGTGGCTACACCTTC
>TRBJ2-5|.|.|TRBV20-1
CSARDEVETQYF
TGCAGTGCTAGAGACGAGGTTGAGACCCAGTACTTC
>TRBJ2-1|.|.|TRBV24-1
CATSARGQFSYNEQFF
TGTGCCACCAGCGCCCGAGGGCAGTTTTCCTACAATGAGCAGTTCTTC
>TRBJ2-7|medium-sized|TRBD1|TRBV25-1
CASSYAGGTPYEQYF
TGTGCCAGCAGTTACGCAGGGGGAACCCCCTACGAGCAGTACTTC
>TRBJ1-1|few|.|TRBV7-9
CASSLKVTEAFF
TGTGCCAGCAGCTTAAAGGTAACTGAAGCTTTCTTT
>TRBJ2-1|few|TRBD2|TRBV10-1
CASLLAGRTYNEQFF
TGCGCCAGCCTCCTAGCGGGACGGACCTACAATGAGCAGTTCTTC
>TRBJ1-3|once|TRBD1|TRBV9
CASSAQGANTIYF
TGTGCCAGCAGCGCTCAGGGGGCGAACACCATATATTTT
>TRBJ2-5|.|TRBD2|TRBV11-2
CASSLSGGEETQYF
TGTGCCAGCAGCTTGTCGGGGGGGGAAGAGACCCAGTACTTC